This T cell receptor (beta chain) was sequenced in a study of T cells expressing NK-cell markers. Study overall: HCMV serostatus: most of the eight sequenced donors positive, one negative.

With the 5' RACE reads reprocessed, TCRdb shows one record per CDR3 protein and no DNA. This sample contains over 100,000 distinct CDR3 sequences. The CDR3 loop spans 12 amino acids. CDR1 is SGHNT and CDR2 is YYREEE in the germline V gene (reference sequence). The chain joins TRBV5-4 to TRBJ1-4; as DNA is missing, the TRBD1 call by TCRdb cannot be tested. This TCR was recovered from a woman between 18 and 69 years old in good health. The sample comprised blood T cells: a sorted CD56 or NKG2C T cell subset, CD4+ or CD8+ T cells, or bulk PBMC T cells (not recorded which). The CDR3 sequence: CASSPEGGTLFF. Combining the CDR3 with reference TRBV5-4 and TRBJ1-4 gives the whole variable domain ETGVTQSPTHLIKTRGQQVTLRCSSQSGHNTVSWYQQALGQGPQFIFQYYREEENGRGNFPPRFSGLQFPNYSSELNVNALELDDSALYLCASSPEGGTLFFGSGTQLSVL.